This T cell receptor (beta chain) was identified during a study of post-analysis software for immune sequencing data. Notes on the study in general: Higher frequency in patients than in controls was seen for about five TRBV segments, with TRBV5-6, TRBV5-1 and TRBV20-1 among them.

Unique molecular identifiers were carried by the TCR beta cDNA libraries. TCRdb itself ran the PCR reads through MiXCR, one entry per CDR3 protein. The sample consists of some 890,000 distinct CDR3 sequences, roughly 58% of them appearing once. The CDR3 extends over 18 amino acids. V lost 0 bases and J lost 9; bases outside the gene matches: 13. The V gene's germline CDR1 is MGHRA and CDR2 YSYEKL. With regard to this clonotype: The antigen is undetermined.

This receptor was taken from a girl aged 10-17 years with multiple sclerosis. The chain combines TRBV4-1 with TRBJ2-4; 11 bases match TRBD2. Sequencing was performed on blood. The CDR3 region has the DNA TGCGCCAGCAGCCAAGAAGGGCTAGCGGGAGGAGCTGGTGGCATTCAGTACTTC. Protein: CASSQEGLAGGAGGIQYF.